Following are 19 T cell receptor beta chains from one sample sequenced in a study of blood T cells in healthy people across ages. Alongside a J-beta primer mix, a sample-barcoded 5' primer served in a second PCR lasting about 7 to 11 cycles. TCRdb itself ran the 5' RACE reads through MiXCR, one entry per CDR3 protein. This table holds about 1,400,000 distinct CDR3 sequences, 40% to 50% found once. The specimen sequenced was blood. All receptors derive from a woman aged 18-35 years in good health.

This clonotype has just a few counts. V usage is TRBV5-1 and J usage is TRBJ2-4; D unresolved. CDR1 and CDR2 from the germline V gene are SGHRS and YFSETQ. Trimming left V 0 bases short and J 0 bases short, with 10 bases between. This CDR3 spans 16 amino acids. CDR3 amino acids: CASSLGEQTAKNIQYF. For the CDR3, the DNA is TGCGCCAGCAGCTTGGGGGAACAAACAGCCAAAAACATTCAGTACTTC.

The V gene is TRBV28, the J gene TRBJ2-5; the D is unclear. Trimming cost V 6 bases and J 6 bases, with 11 bases left between them. The CDR3 has 12 amino acids. Germline lookup yields CDR1 MDHEN and CDR2 SYDVKM. CDR3 amino acids: CASSGEWKTQYF. The CDR3 bases are TGTGCCAGCAGCGGCGAGTGGAAGACCCAGTACTTC. Based on the CDR3 plus reference TRBV28 and TRBJ2-5, the full variable domain is DVKVTQSSRYLVKRTGEKVFLECVQDMDHENMFWYRQDPGLGLRLIYFSYDVKMKEKGDIPEGYSVSREKKERFSLILESASTNQTSMYLCASSGEWKTQYFGPGTRLLVL.

The chain recombines TRBV11-1 with TRBJ2-1; unclear D gene. The V end was cut by 0 bases, the J end by 12 bases, with 15 bases between. CDR1 and CDR2 from the germline V gene are SGHAT and FQDESV (reference sequence). CDR3 length: 14 amino acids. CDR3 in DNA: TGTGCCAGCAGCTTAGCGCTGTTAGGTCACGGGCAGTTCTTC. This gives the protein CASSLALLGHGQFF.

V usage is TRBV20-1 and J usage is TRBJ2-1; 7 bases are a match to TRBD2. CDR1 is DFQATT and CDR2 is SNEGSKA in the germline V gene (reference sequence). The CDR3 contains 16 residues. V trimming: 4 bases; J trimming: 0 bases; junction bases outside the gene matches: 9. CDR3 region: CSAKSGGDYSYNEQFF. Written as DNA, the CDR3 is TGCAGTGCTAAGTCTGGGGGGGACTACTCCTACAATGAGCAGTTCTTC.

The rearrangement joins TRBV18 to TRBJ1-2; 9 bases align to TRBD1. Germline V gives CDR1 KGHSH, CDR2 LQKENI. V lost 3 bases to trimming and J lost 6 bases; unmatched junction nucleotides: 8. The CDR3 has 15 residues. CDR3 sequence: CASSPRDRVNDGYTF. As DNA, the CDR3 is TGTGCCAGCTCACCCAGGGACAGGGTGAACGATGGCTACACCTTC.

The chain couples TRBV7-9 to TRBJ1-5; tentative D call: TRBD1 (5 bases). Trimming shortened V by 11 bases and J by 4 bases, and 18 bases separated the two germline ends. CDR1 SEHNR and CDR2 FQNEAQ come from the germline V gene (reference sequence). The CDR3 extends over 14 amino acids. This chain's CDR3 is CAFEGPGENQPQHF. CDR3 nucleotide sequence: TGTGCCTTTGAGGGGCCCGGCGAAAATCAGCCCCAGCATTTT.

The chain employs TRBV5-5 and TRBJ1-4; maybe TRBD1 (6 bases). This CDR3 is 17 amino acids long. V lost 1 base, J lost 6 bases, and 19 bases lay in between. CDR1 SGHKS and CDR2 YYEKEE come from the germline V gene (reference sequence). The CDR3 DNA reads as TGTGCCAGCAGCTTGTCAGGGGCGAGGTTCCCGGATGAAAAACTGTTTTTT. Its translation is CASSLSGARFPDEKLFF.

A remark on this clonotype: Sequence at one end of the junction differs from germline and may be a read error. The chain uses TRBV13 and TRBJ2-7, with D possibly called TRBD1 or TRBD2 (5 bases each). The germline V gene encodes CDR1 PRHDT and CDR2 FYEKMQ (reference sequence). This CDR3 region has 16 residues. The CDR3 DNA is TGTGCCAGCAGCCTAGGATACAGAGGGGTCGGCTACGAGCAGTACTTC. Protein sequence: CASSLGYRGVGYEQYF.

As concerns this clonotype: A much larger clone is a single base away; this may be a read error. The rearrangement uses TRBV20-1 and TRBJ2-1; 10 bases are a match to TRBD2. Per germline, CDR1 DFQATT and CDR2 SNEGSKA (reference sequence). This CDR3 is built from 13 residues. The CDR3 coding sequence is TGCGGTGCTAATGGACTAGCGGAGAATGAGCAGTTCTTC. Its protein product is CGANGLAENEQFF.

The chain joins TRBV12-3 or TRBV12-4 to TRBJ2-7; D is perhaps TRBD1 (6 bases). The CDR3 runs 16 residues. V was clipped by 8 bases and J by 2 bases, with 22 bases between them. The CDR3, as DNA: TGTGCCAGCGGGGACCGGGACACTCGAAACACCTACGAGCAGTACTTC. This encodes CASGDRDTRNTYEQYF.

This clonotype has only a few counts. The V call is TRBV6-5, the J call TRBJ2-7; D is unclear. The CDR3 is 13 residues long. The germline gives CDR1 MNHEY, CDR2 SVGAGI. Between the trimmed V and J ends, which lost 5 bases and 3 bases, there was a span of 11 bases. CDR3 loop: CASSKTPSYEQYF. CDR3 sequence (DNA): TGTGCCAGCAGTAAGACTCCAAGCTACGAGCAGTACTTC.

V gene TRBV27 combines with J gene TRBJ1-2; perhaps TRBD1 as D (6 bases). CDR1 and CDR2 from the germline V gene are MNHEY and SMNVEV (reference sequence). V gave up 2 bases and J gave up 3 bases, with 16 bases separating them. The CDR3 sequence is 16 residues long. The CDR3 bases are TGTGCCAGCAGTTTAAGGGGACATCTGAGGGACTATGGCTACACCTTC. The encoded protein is CASSLRGHLRDYGYTF.

V and J are TRBV12-3 or TRBV12-4 and TRBJ1-1, with D possibly being TRBD1 (6 bases). Trimming removed 4 bases at V and 6 bases at J, with 18 bases between. The CDR3 length is 15 residues. CDR3 amino acids: CASSSEQGRIAEAFF. The DNA of the CDR3 is TGTGCCAGCAGTTCAGAGCAGGGGCGAATAGCTGAAGCTTTCTTT.

This clonotype has ten or more counts. This rearrangement joins TRBV20-1 to TRBJ2-1; D might be TRBD1 or TRBD2, each matching 5 bases. CDR1 and CDR2 from the germline V gene are DFQATT and SNEGSKA (reference sequence). Trimming pared 3 bases from V and 0 bases from J, leaving 6 bases between. There are 13 residues in the CDR3. CDR3 in DNA: TGCAGTGCTAGGGGGGACTCCTACAATGAGCAGTTCTTC. Encoded protein: CSARGDSYNEQFF.

This clonotype turned up a few times. The chain uses TRBV6-6 and TRBJ2-5; TRBD1 aligns across 9 bases. This CDR3 is built from 15 residues. Trimming took 3 bases from V and 3 from J; bases not matched to a gene: 5. The V gene's germline CDR1 is MNHNY and CDR2 SVGAGI (reference sequence). The CDR3 coding sequence is TGTGCCAGCAGTTATTCCGGACAGGGGAAAGAGACCCAGTACTTC. This gives the protein CASSYSGQGKETQYF.

As concerns this clonotype: At one end, the junction sequence differs from germline, possibly due to a read error. The chain employs TRBV6-5 and TRBJ2-3; TRBD1 matches 7 bases. Germline V gene sequence: CDR1 MNHEY, CDR2 SVGAGI. This CDR3 is built from 14 residues. The CDR3 sequence is CVSSYRGHTDTQYF. CDR3 DNA: TGTGTCAGCAGTTACAGGGGCCACACAGATACGCAGTATTTT.

This clonotype was counted a few times. This chain links TRBV6-6 with TRBJ2-7; no firm D call. Trimming removed 6 bases at V and 2 bases at J, with 17 bases between. The germline V gene encodes CDR1 MNHNY and CDR2 SVGAGI (reference sequence). This CDR3 contains 15 residues. In DNA form, the CDR3 reads TGTGCCAGCAGGCTAACATCGACTGGGACCTACGAGCAGTACTTC. It specifies CASRLTSTGTYEQYF.

CDR3 protein: CAISETRQYGYTF. In nucleotides, the CDR3 is TGTGCCATCAGTGAGACCCGACAGTATGGCTACACCTTC. This sequence joins TRBV10-3 and TRBJ1-2, with D possibly TRBD1 on 5 matching bases. The CDR3 totals 13 residues. V lost 2 bases to trimming and J lost 5 bases, with 9 bases between them. CDR1 ENHRY and CDR2 SYGVKD come from the germline V gene.

This chain links TRBV14 with TRBJ2-7; D not resolved. CDR1 is SGHDN and CDR2 is FVKESK in the germline V gene. The CDR3 loop spans 14 amino acids. V shed 0 bases and J shed 0 bases, with 6 bases lying between them. CDR3 nucleotides: TGTGCCAGCAGCCAAGATTCAGCCTCCTACGAGCAGTACTTC. Protein: CASSQDSASYEQYF.